Here is one T cell receptor (beta chain) with its context. This record belongs to a study of blood T cell repertoires in COVID-19. On the study more broadly: Samples taken during acute and convalescent COVID-19 were collected in the United States, Italy and Spain.

This CDR3 has 18 amino acids. CDR1 and CDR2 from the germline V gene are MRHNA and SNTAGT. The V gene lost 1 base and the J gene lost 4 bases, with 22 bases spanning the gap. The cohort comprised adults aged roughly 18 to 95 years residing in approximately 22 US areas. Participant-given clinical history determined each cohort assignment. Two negative PCRs, clearance, or symptom resolution had been documented for recovered Cohort 3 donors. Libraries were prepared by immunoSEQ multiplex PCR; TCRdb keeps only in-frame clonotypes and omits some of them. Among about 220,000 clones listed, roughly 84% were seen once.

The origin of this receptor is a woman in her forties who had recovered from COVID-19. Material for sequencing was PBMCs or T cells enriched from blood (not recorded which). The V gene is TRBV6-4, the J gene TRBJ1-1, with D uncertain. Here the CDR3 DNA reads TGTGCCAGCAGTGACTACCAGCTTCCGGTGGGTCGGGGCACTGAAGCTTTCTTT. Its translation: CASSDYQLPVGRGTEAFF.